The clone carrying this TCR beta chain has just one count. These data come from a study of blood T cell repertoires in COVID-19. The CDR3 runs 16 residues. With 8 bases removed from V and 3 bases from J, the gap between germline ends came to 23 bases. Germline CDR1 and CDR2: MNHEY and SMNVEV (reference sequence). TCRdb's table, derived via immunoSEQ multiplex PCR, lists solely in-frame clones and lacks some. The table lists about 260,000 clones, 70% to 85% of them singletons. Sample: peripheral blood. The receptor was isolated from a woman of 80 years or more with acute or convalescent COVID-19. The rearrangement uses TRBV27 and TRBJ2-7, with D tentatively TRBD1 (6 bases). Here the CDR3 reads CASRPFPTGVVYEQYF. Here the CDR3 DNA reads TGTGCCAGCCGGCCGTTTCCGACAGGAGTGGTCTACGAGCAGTACTTC.